This T cell receptor beta chain was retrieved from a study of blood T cell repertoires in COVID-19 (dated by TCRdb to between 2020 and 2021). A note on the overall study: Collaborator samples came from the United States, Italy and Spain and covered acute and convalescent phases of COVID-19. HLA class I and class II types, where available, came from metadata supplied by the sample provider rather than from assay-based typing. The dataset comprised deeply sampled blood TCRbeta repertoires from subjects exposed to, actively infected with, or recovered from COVID-19. A freely available public database, intended as a resource for researchers studying the immune response to SARS-CoV-2, is where the repertoires were released. A de-identified subject ID, COVID-19 status, age in years and sex were almost always included in the sample metadata. Samples came from the ongoing ImmuneRACE study (first 160 participants) plus 1,254 subjects from 6 global collaborators. The material from the prospective study consisted of cDNA or gDNA derived from T cells, B-cell-depleted T cells, or PBMCs. The research as a whole found: Clinical and demographic metadata were provided uncurated, with the amount varying by source and participant.

Whole blood was collected in K2EDTA tubes by collaborating institutions according to the institutions' own protocols. For TCRbeta analysis, collaborators shipped samples in one of three forms: frozen whole blood, isolated PBMCs, or DNA extracted from either of those sample types. To note about this clone: No antigen is known for it. Base qualities are not at hand, and no much larger clone is one base apart.

TCRbeta CDR3 regions were amplified from genomic DNA using the immunoSEQ Assay, a bias-controlled multiplex PCR. The study's own analysis went as follows. Within the assay, amplification of reference gene primers was used to estimate how many nucleated cells each sample contained. Sequence reads were collapsed and filtered to measure the absolute abundance of every unique TCRbeta CDR3 rearrangement. For each sample, productive Simpson clonality was calculated as the square root of Simpson's diversity index over productive rearrangements. TCRdb took this table from immuneACCESS and kept in-frame rearrangements with V and J called. Such tables lack part of the clones; where checked against another copy, unresolved V genes explain under half of the gap, and the rest is unexplained. Clone size and the V and J calls come from that table; the DNA yielded D and trimming. The table for this sample lists about 43,000 clones; about four fifths of them were counted only once. Less than 25% of the sample goes to the ten largest clones.

Looking up the germline V gene (reference sequence) yields CDR1 LNHDA and CDR2 SQIVND. V and J are truncated by 5 bases and 4 bases respectively, leaving an intervening sequence of 11 bases. CDR3 length: 13 amino acids, cysteine to phenylalanine. The CDR3 DNA has 39 bases and is translated from base 1. The clonotype was recovered from a woman aged 55-75 years with acute or convalescent COVID-19. Material: peripheral blood. The chain uses TRBV19 and TRBJ1-2, with the D gene not clear enough to name. Read as DNA, the sequence is TGTGCCAGTAGTCCACCGGGGTTCTATGGCTACACCTTC. It is translated as CASSPPGFYGYTF. Here the CDR3 is joined to the reference TRBV19 and TRBJ1-2 genes, and the full variable domain is: DGGITQSPKYLFRKEGQNVTLSCEQNLNHDAMYWYRQDPGQGLRLIYYSQIVNDFQKGDIAEGYSVSREKKESFPLTVTSAQKNPTAFYLCASSPPGFYGYTFGSGTRLTVV.